The 21 T cell receptor beta chains listed next were all sequenced from one sample in a study of T cell repertoires in aging, cancer and after chemotherapy. Multiplex touch-down PCR with TRB-A/B primers amplified rearranged V-D-J TRB sequences. TCRdb re-called the multiplex PCR reads with MiXCR, one entry per CDR3 protein. This table has 1,500 to 2,000 distinct CDR3 sequences, approximately 40% appearing once. Peripheral blood genomic DNA, not sorted cells or RNA, was the template. What was sequenced was blood. The receptors originated from a human donor with a solid tumor.

This clonotype was counted only a few times. The CDR3 nucleotides read TGTGCCAGCAGCACAACCGAGATGAACTATGGCTACACCTTC. Amino acid sequence: CASSTTEMNYGYTF. The V and J genes are TRBV7-9 and TRBJ1-2, with D unclear. Germline V gene lookup returns CDR1 SEHNR and CDR2 FQNEAQ (reference sequence). The V end lost 5 bases, the J end lost 2 bases, and 12 bases lay between the germline ends. The CDR3 contains 14 residues.

The CDR3 is CASAPTGVGGELFF. Here the CDR3 DNA reads TGTGCTAGTGCCCCGACAGGGGTGGGCGGGGAGCTGTTTTTT. V gene TRBV12-5 combines with J gene TRBJ2-2; 8 nucleotides match TRBD1. Germline CDR1 and CDR2: LGHNT and FRNRAP. CDR3 size: 14 residues. With V trimmed by 7 bases and J by 7 bases, 8 bases remained unmatched.

The chain employs TRBV7-2 and TRBJ2-3; 8 bases align to TRBD1. With V trimmed by 4 bases and J by 4 bases, 4 bases remained unmatched. CDR3 length: 14 residues. Germline CDR1 reads SGHTA; CDR2 reads FQGNSA. The CDR3 nucleotides read TGTGCCAGCAGCTCCGACAGGGGAGCAGATACGCAGTATTTT. Amino acid sequence: CASSSDRGADTQYF.

This clonotype is large (0.1 to 1%). V is TRBV30 and J is TRBJ2-3; TRBD1 is a possible D gene (5 bases). The CDR3 contains 15 residues. Germline lookup yields CDR1 GTSNPN and CDR2 SVGIG (reference sequence). The V end lost 0 bases, the J end lost 1 base, and 11 bases lay between the germline ends. CDR3 residues: CAWSVGAKGTDTQYF. The CDR3 DNA is TGTGCCTGGAGTGTAGGGGCTAAGGGCACAGATACGCAGTATTTT.

This clonotype was seen a few times. The rearrangement links TRBV7-2 to TRBJ2-5, with 12 bases aligning to TRBD2. Germline CDR1 is SGHTA and CDR2 is FQGNSA. The CDR3 has 16 amino acids. With V trimmed by 2 bases and J by 5 bases, 6 bases remained unmatched. The CDR3 bases are TGTGCCAGCAGCTTACCAACTAGCGGGAGGCCGGAGACCCAGTACTTC. It specifies CASSLPTSGRPETQYF.

The chain uses TRBV5-6 and TRBJ1-4; no clear D. This CDR3 region has 15 residues. Between the trimmed V and J ends, which lost 6 bases and 5 bases, there was a span of 17 bases. Germline assignment: CDR1 SGHDT and CDR2 YYEEEE. This chain's CDR3 is CASIATSGINEKLFF. CDR3 coding DNA: TGTGCCAGCATCGCTACCTCGGGGATCAATGAAAAACTGTTTTTT.

This clonotype was seen a few times. The rearrangement joins TRBV7-3 to TRBJ2-7, with D possibly TRBD1 on 6 matching bases. CDR3 size: 14 residues. Germline values: CDR1 SGHTA, CDR2 FQGTGA. V gave up 7 bases and J gave up 2 bases, with 15 bases separating them. CDR3 nucleotide sequence: TGTGCCAGCAAGACCGGGACAAGGACCTACGAGCAGTACTTC. Translated, it gives CASKTGTRTYEQYF. The full variable domain, with the rest looked up from reference TRBV7-3 and TRBJ2-7, is GAGVSQTPSNKVTEKGKYVELRCDPISGHTALYWYRQSLGQGPEFLIYFQGTGAADDSGLPNDRFFAVRPEGSVSTLKIQRTERGDSAVYLCASKTGTRTYEQYFGPGTRLTVT.

The rearrangement links TRBV5-5 to TRBJ2-7; D call uncertain. Germline CDR1 reads SGHKS; CDR2 reads YYEKEE (reference sequence). This CDR3 region has 13 residues. V shed 2 bases and J shed 4 bases, with 10 bases lying between them. CDR3 bases: TGTGCCAGCAGCTTCGGCCGGTTTTACGAGCAGTACTTC. As protein: CASSFGRFYEQYF.

The gene calls are TRBV6-5 and TRBJ2-5; 10 bases map to TRBD2. Germline CDR1 MNHEY, CDR2 SVGAGI. This CDR3 is built from 15 residues. V lost 6 bases, J lost 4 bases, and 8 bases stayed unmatched. The CDR3 region is CASSPAGGAGETQYF. The CDR3 coding sequence is TGTGCCAGCAGCCCAGCGGGAGGGGCGGGAGAGACCCAGTACTTC.

The CDR3 bases are TGTGCCAGCAGCTCCGGTAATACGGGACAGGGGGCCTACGAGCAGTACTTC. It codes for CASSSGNTGQGAYEQYF. This chain links TRBV7-9 with TRBJ2-7; 11 bases agree with TRBD1. The CDR3 contains 17 residues. The J segment lost 2 bases and the V segment lost 4 bases, leaving 10 bases of the junction unmatched. Per germline, CDR1 SEHNR and CDR2 FQNEAQ (reference sequence).

This clonotype was observed a handful of times. The chain is built from TRBV19 and TRBJ2-3, with D uncertain. CDR1 and CDR2 from the germline V gene are LNHDA and SQIVND (reference sequence). V lost 4 bases and J 5 bases, leaving 10 bases between the germline ends. The CDR3 is 13 residues long. The CDR3 here is CASSNLWGDTQYF. The CDR3 DNA reads as TGTGCCAGTAGTAATCTCTGGGGAGATACGCAGTATTTT.

The DNA for the CDR3 is TGTGCCAGCACCACCAGCGGGAGGGCCGAGTACGAGCAGTACTTC. Translated, it gives CASTTSGRAEYEQYF. This sequence joins TRBV11-2 and TRBJ2-7, with 10 bases fitting TRBD2. Germline-derived CDR1 and CDR2 are SGHAT and FQNNGV. V lost 7 bases to trimming and J lost 4 bases; unmatched junction nucleotides: 10. The length of the CDR3 is 15 residues.

This clonotype was detected a few times. The rearrangement joins TRBV30 to TRBJ2-4; D uncertain. Deletions cut 3 bases from V and 3 bases from J, with 6 bases between. The V gene's germline CDR1 is GTSNPN and CDR2 SVGIG (reference sequence). This CDR3 is 12 amino acids long. CDR3 DNA: TGTGCCTGGAGGACATTCAAAAACATTCAGTACTTC. It translates to CAWRTFKNIQYF.

The chain is built from TRBV19 and TRBJ2-2, with 12 nucleotides matching TRBD2. The trim removed 3 bases at V and 4 bases at J, leaving 9 bases unmatched. From germline, CDR1 is LNHDA and CDR2 SQIVND (reference sequence). CDR3 length: 18 amino acids. The CDR3 spells CASSMGGLAGGSTGELFF. CDR3 DNA: TGTGCCAGTAGTATGGGGGGGCTAGCGGGAGGGAGCACCGGGGAGCTGTTTTTT.

The chain joins TRBV7-2 to TRBJ1-1; 7 positions match TRBD1. CDR1 is SGHTA and CDR2 is FQGNSA in the germline V gene. Trimming took 3 bases from V and 4 from J; bases not matched to a gene: 2. The CDR3 covers 13 residues. CDR3 in DNA: TGTGCCAGCAGCTTCCACAGGGGCACTGAAGCTTTCTTT. Translation gives CASSFHRGTEAFF.

This clonotype was counted only a few times. This chain connects TRBV19 to TRBJ1-3; D call uncertain. The length of the CDR3 is 15 residues. The ends were cut back, 7 bases at V and 0 bases at J, with 13 bases in the middle. CDR1 and CDR2 (germline): LNHDA, SQIVND (reference sequence). The CDR3, as DNA: TGTGCCAGTACCCCACTACGGTTCTCTGGAAACACCATATATTTT. This sequence encodes CASTPLRFSGNTIYF.

The rearrangement joins TRBV6-5 to TRBJ1-1, with D maybe TRBD1 (6 bases). This CDR3 region has 15 residues. Per germline, CDR1 MNHEY and CDR2 SVGAGI. The V gene lost 2 bases and the J gene lost 5 bases, with 15 bases spanning the gap. CDR3 region: CASSYQGQVRTEAFF. CDR3 sequence (DNA): TGTGCCAGCAGTTACCAGGGACAAGTTCGAACTGAAGCTTTCTTT.

There are a few counts of this clonotype. The V call is TRBV7-6, the J call TRBJ1-3; D call uncertain. This CDR3 has 16 residues. V dropped 2 bases and J dropped 0 bases, with 11 bases sitting between them. The germline CDR1 and CDR2 sequences are SGHVS and FNYEAQ. CDR3 nucleotide sequence: TGTGCCAGCAGCTTAAGTCAGGCAATCTCTGGAAACACCATATATTTT. Encoded protein: CASSLSQAISGNTIYF.

The rearrangement uses TRBV5-4 and TRBJ2-1; D may correspond to TRBD1 or TRBD2 (5 bases each). V was clipped by 2 bases and J by 8 bases, with 11 bases between them. The CDR3 is 13 residues long. In germline, CDR1 is SGHNT, CDR2 YYREEE (reference sequence). Here the CDR3 DNA reads TGTGCCAGCAGCTTCCCCGTGGGGGATGAGCAGTTCTTC. Translating gives CASSFPVGDEQFF.

The V call is TRBV20-1, the J call TRBJ2-2; D is perhaps TRBD2 (6 bases). The germline V gene encodes CDR1 DFQATT and CDR2 SNEGSKA (reference sequence). Trimming pared 3 bases from V and 5 bases from J, leaving 10 bases between. The length of the CDR3 is 13 residues. Here the CDR3 reads CSASGSETGELFF. In DNA, the CDR3 is TGCAGTGCTAGCGGGAGTGAGACCGGGGAGCTGTTTTTT.

This clonotype occurred a few times. The V and J genes are TRBV5-4 and TRBJ2-1; D unclear. CDR1 and CDR2 from the germline V gene are SGHNT and YYREEE (reference sequence). The CDR3 runs to 11 residues. V lost 4 bases to trimming and J lost 5 bases, with 4 bases between them. The CDR3 DNA reads TGTGCCAGCAGCCTAAACAATGAGCAGTTCTTC. Amino acid sequence: CASSLNNEQFF. Filled out from reference TRBV5-4 and TRBJ2-1, the complete variable domain reads ETGVTQSPTHLIKTRGQQVTLRCSSQSGHNTVSWYQQALGQGPQFIFQYYREEENGRGNFPPRFSGLQFPNYSSELNVNALELDDSALYLCASSLNNEQFFGPGTRLTVL.